This TCR beta chain was observed in a study of graft-versus-host responses after intestinal transplantation. This CDR3 comprises 13 residues. Germline CDR1 reads GTSNPN; CDR2 reads SVGIG (reference sequence). V lost 6 bases and J 0 bases, leaving 6 bases between the germline ends. On this clone itself: Its specificity is unknown.

Only in-frame clones appear in the TCRdb table, and some are missing; sequencing was by immunoSEQ multiplex PCR. The sample has about 50,000 clones; about 93% are singletons. The sample in question was unstimulated CD4+ T cells sorted from spleen or lymph node cells, obtained before transplant. This chain uses TRBV30 with TRBJ2-6; D possibly corresponds to TRBD1 (5 bases). This TCR was sampled from a human donor who was the organ donor for an intestinal transplant. CDR3 region: CACRDSGANVLTF. In nucleotides, the CDR3 is TGTGCCTGCAGGGACTCTGGGGCCAACGTCCTGACTTTC.